The 32 T cell receptor beta chains listed next were all sequenced from one sample in a study of T-cell memory formation after mild COVID-19. MiXCR, applied by TCRdb to the 5' RACE reads, yields one record per CDR3 protein. The table has some 320,000 distinct CDR3 sequences, roughly 15% seen once. The material sequenced was PBMCs or a T cell subset sorted from them (not recorded which). The receptor source for this set is a man younger than 35 who had mild COVID-19 (a few samples of this study predate the infection). Cell type and time point are not known.

The rearrangement uses TRBV12-3 or TRBV12-4 and TRBJ2-1; TRBD2 aligns across 10 bases. The trim removed 5 bases at V and 6 bases at J, leaving 10 bases unmatched. The CDR3 consists of 16 residues. The CDR3 region is CASSIRAGGPSNEQFF. CDR3 nucleotides: TGTGCCAGCAGTATTCGAGCGGGGGGGCCGAGCAATGAGCAGTTCTTC.

This clonotype came up a few times. The CDR3 here is CASSPQGGSNTEAFF. CDR3 DNA: TGTGCCAGCAGCCCCCAGGGCGGCTCGAACACTGAAGCTTTCTTT. V and J are TRBV7-3 and TRBJ1-1; maybe TRBD1 (5 bases). The CDR3 covers 15 residues. CDR1 is SGHTA, CDR2 FQGTGA, per germline. The V end lost 5 bases, the J end lost 1 base, and 14 bases lay between the germline ends.

The rearrangement uses TRBV4-1 and TRBJ2-7; D gene uncertain. The CDR3 sequence is 13 residues long. The germline CDR1 and CDR2 sequences are MGHRA and YSYEKL. Trimming took 4 bases from V and 7 from J, leaving 14 bases between them. For the CDR3, the DNA is TGCGCCAGCAGCCCCTACCCTCATAAGGAGCAGTACGTC. Its translation: CASSPYPHKEQYV.

This clonotype was recorded many times. The rearrangement joins TRBV5-1 to TRBJ2-7; no clear D. This CDR3 is built from 13 residues. In germline, CDR1 is SGHRS, CDR2 YFSETQ. Trimming took off 1 base at V and 7 bases at J, with 12 bases between the two ends. This CDR3 reads CASSLWQKFEQYF. DNA for the CDR3: TGCGCCAGCAGCTTGTGGCAGAAATTTGAGCAGTACTTC.

The chain recombines TRBV6-2 or TRBV6-3 with TRBJ2-7, with D unresolved. Per the germline V gene, CDR1 is MNHEY and CDR2 is SVGEGT. The CDR3 length is 13 residues. Trimming shortened V by 6 bases and J by 7 bases, and 16 bases separated the two germline ends. The CDR3: CASRSTSGWEQYV. The CDR3 DNA reads TGTGCCAGCAGGTCGACTTCAGGTTGGGAGCAGTACGTC.

This clonotype has only a few counts. This rearrangement joins TRBV2 to TRBJ2-3; 12 bases are a match to TRBD2. The CDR3 spans 17 residues. The V segment lost 10 bases and the J segment 0 bases; nucleotides outside the gene matches: 11. Germline CDR1 is SNHLY and CDR2 is FYNNEI. In DNA form, the CDR3 reads TGTGCCACTGTTGGGGCTAGCGGGGGGGCTAGCACAGATACGCAGTATTTT. This encodes CATVGASGGASTDTQYF.

The chain links TRBV29-1 to TRBJ2-3; D perhaps matches TRBD2 (6 bases). CDR3 size: 16 residues. V lost 7 bases and J 1 base, leaving 21 bases between the germline ends. Germline assignment: CDR1 SQVTM and CDR2 ANQGSEA. The CDR3 reads CSGKRLLGEGTDTQYF. In nucleotides, the CDR3 is TGCAGCGGGAAACGACTTCTCGGGGAGGGCACAGATACGCAGTATTTT.

The genes are TRBV5-5 and TRBJ1-3; the D is unclear. The germline V gene encodes CDR1 SGHKS and CDR2 YYEKEE (reference sequence). The V and J ends lost 2 bases and 2 bases respectively, with 11 bases between them. The CDR3 sequence is 15 residues long. The CDR3 loop is CASSFSRNPGNTIYF. CDR3 sequence (DNA): TGTGCCAGCAGCTTCAGCAGAAACCCTGGAAACACCATATATTTT.

This clonotype was seen only a few times. This rearrangement joins TRBV27 to TRBJ1-2; TRBD1 agrees at 7 bases. The CDR3 length is 15 residues. The V and J ends lost 6 bases and 5 bases, in that order; junction bases with no gene match: 12. Germline V lookup: CDR1 MNHEY, CDR2 SMNVEV (reference sequence). CDR3 in amino acids: CASSLGQAHLYGYTF. CDR3 nucleotides: TGTGCCAGCAGCCTAGGACAGGCTCATTTATATGGCTACACCTTC.

The rearrangement uses TRBV4-2 and TRBJ2-3; TRBD2 matches at 11 bases. Germline V gives CDR1 LGHNA, CDR2 YNFKEQ. The V gene end was trimmed by 0 bases and the J gene end by 4 bases; junction bases not matched to a gene: 6. This CDR3 has 17 residues. CDR3 sequence: CASSQEGSGGASDTQYF. The CDR3 DNA sequence: TGTGCCAGCAGCCAAGAGGGTAGCGGGGGGGCCTCAGATACGCAGTATTTT.

This clonotype came up many times. The chain uses TRBV7-3 and TRBJ2-2; no clear D gene. V was cut by 4 bases and J by 5 bases, with 8 bases left in between. Germline V gives CDR1 SGHTA, CDR2 FQGTGA. CDR3 length: 13 residues. The CDR3 coding sequence is TGTGCCAGCAGCTCCGGGTGGACCGGGGAGCTGTTTTTT. It translates to CASSSGWTGELFF.

This chain uses TRBV28 with TRBJ2-5; no definite D call. The CDR3 loop spans 13 amino acids. V lost 7 bases and J 1 base, leaving 10 bases between the germline ends. CDR1 and CDR2 from the germline V gene are MDHEN and SYDVKM. The CDR3 sequence: CASIGRIQETQYF. The CDR3 region has the DNA TGTGCCAGCATAGGACGGATCCAAGAGACCCAGTACTTC.

This clonotype was observed a handful of times. This chain joins TRBV5-4 and TRBJ2-2, with TRBD1 matching over 7 bases. Germline CDR1 is SGHNT and CDR2 is YYREEE (reference sequence). The CDR3 loop spans 16 amino acids. With 2 bases clipped from V and 5 bases from J, the junction kept 9 bases outside the gene matches. CDR3 sequence reads: CASSFPDRNPTGELFF. The DNA for the CDR3 is TGTGCCAGCAGCTTCCCGGACAGGAACCCGACCGGGGAGCTGTTTTTT.

Only a few counts were recorded for this clonotype. The chain carries TRBV7-2 and TRBJ2-1; 8 bases are a match to TRBD2. CDR3 length: 16 residues. Germline V gives CDR1 SGHTA, CDR2 FQGNSA. With V trimmed by 2 bases and J by 3 bases, 6 bases remained unmatched. The CDR3: CASSLNAGGIYNEQFF. The CDR3 DNA is TGTGCCAGCAGCTTAAACGCGGGGGGCATCTACAATGAGCAGTTCTTC.

This clonotype has just a few counts. The chain combines TRBV7-9 with TRBJ2-1, with 10 positions matching TRBD2. Trimming took 3 bases from V and 4 from J; bases not matched to a gene: 9. CDR1 and CDR2 from the germline V gene are SEHNR and FQNEAQ (reference sequence). This CDR3 has 17 amino acids. CDR3 nucleotides: TGTGCCAGCAGCTTCGCCCCAGCGGGGGGGCGTTACAATGAGCAGTTCTTC. Encoded protein: CASSFAPAGGRYNEQFF.

This clonotype was found a few times. The CDR3 region has the DNA TGTGCCACCAGCAGAGCCCCATATATCACAGATACGCAGTATTTT. This translates into CATSRAPYITDTQYF. This chain joins TRBV15 and TRBJ2-3; D ambiguous. This CDR3 spans 15 amino acids. V lost 1 base to trimming and J lost 2 bases, with 10 bases between them. Germline assignment: CDR1 LNHNV and CDR2 YYDKDF (reference sequence). Using reference TRBV15 and TRBJ2-3 for the parts outside the CDR3, the full variable domain is DAMVIQNPRYQVTQFGKPVTLSCSQTLNHNVMYWYQQKSSQAPKLLFHYYDKDFNNEADTPDNFQSRRPNTSFCFLDIRSPGLGDTAMYLCATSRAPYITDTQYFGPGTRLTVL.

This clonotype was recorded a few times. This chain joins TRBV29-1 and TRBJ1-2; a possible D gene is TRBD1 (6 bases). This CDR3 contains 14 residues. V was shortened by 6 bases and J by 6 bases, with 20 bases between the two germline ends. The germline V gene has CDR1 SQVTM and CDR2 ANQGSEA. The CDR3 DNA is TGCAGCGTAGTCTCGGGGCTCGGGGGCAATGGCTACACCTTC. It yields the protein CSVVSGLGGNGYTF.

This sequence joins TRBV18 and TRBJ2-3; D unresolved. V was trimmed by 5 bases and J by 2 bases, leaving 8 bases between them. The germline gives CDR1 KGHSH, CDR2 LQKENI. The CDR3 sequence is 13 residues long. The CDR3 sequence is CASSSSLTDTQYF. CDR3 coding DNA: TGTGCCAGCTCAAGTTCCCTCACAGATACGCAGTATTTT.

V is TRBV4-1 and J is TRBJ2-7; 10 bases are a match to TRBD1. This CDR3 spans 14 amino acids. Germline CDR1 is MGHRA and CDR2 is YSYEKL. V dropped 4 bases and J dropped 5; count of bases not matched to a gene: 5. The CDR3 region has the DNA TGCGCCAGCAGCCCGGTTGGGACAGGGGACGAGCAGTACTTC. Its protein product is CASSPVGTGDEQYF.

This clonotype was seen only a few times. The V and J genes are TRBV20-1 and TRBJ1-5; a weak D match, TRBD1 (6 bases). The V end lost 3 bases, the J end lost 2 bases, and 17 bases lay between the germline ends. CDR3 length equals 16 residues. Germline CDR1 DFQATT, CDR2 SNEGSKA (reference sequence). CDR3 sequence: CSARSRGRGGNQPQHF. The CDR3 DNA follows: TGCAGTGCTAGGTCCCGGGGGCGAGGTGGCAATCAGCCCCAGCATTTT.

This clonotype occurred a few times. V usage is TRBV29-1 and J usage is TRBJ2-1, with D possibly called TRBD1 or TRBD2 (5 bases each). CDR1 SQVTM and CDR2 ANQGSEA come from the germline V gene. The CDR3 loop spans 12 amino acids. Trimming took 7 bases from V and 8 from J, leaving 15 bases between them. The CDR3 protein is CSAHPMGDEQFF. CDR3 sequence (DNA): TGCAGCGCACATCCGATGGGGGATGAGCAGTTCTTC.

This clonotype was detected a few times. This rearrangement joins TRBV7-3 to TRBJ2-3; D not certain. Germline V CDR1 and CDR2: SGHTA, FQGTGA. The CDR3 loop spans 15 amino acids. Trimming removed 2 bases from V and 4 bases from J, with 13 bases in between. The CDR3 sequence: CASSLGFSASDTQYF. CDR3 sequence (DNA): TGTGCCAGCAGCTTAGGCTTCTCGGCGTCAGATACGCAGTATTTT.

This clonotype was observed a single time. The chain is built from TRBV4-3 and TRBJ1-1; D remains ambiguous. Germline CDR1 and CDR2: LGHNA and YSLEER. This CDR3 is 15 amino acids long. V was shortened by 2 bases and J by 4 bases, with 14 bases between the two germline ends. As DNA, the CDR3 is TGCGCCAGCAGCCAAATGGATACAAGAGGCACTGAAGCTTTCTTT. Amino acids: CASSQMDTRGTEAFF.

V is TRBV18 and J is TRBJ2-5; tentatively, D is TRBD1 or TRBD2 (5 bases each). V was cut by 8 bases and J by 5 bases, with 15 bases left in between. The germline V gene has CDR1 KGHSH and CDR2 LQKENI. CDR3 length: 13 residues. The CDR3: CASHRGVRETQYF. As DNA, the CDR3 is TGTGCCAGCCACCGGGGCGTCAGGGAGACCCAGTACTTC. Full variable domain (rest looked up from reference TRBV18 and TRBJ2-5): NAGVMQNPRHLVRRRGQEARLRCSPMKGHSHVYWYRQLPEEGLKFMVYLQKENIIDESGMPKERFSAEFPKEGPSILRIQQVVRGDSAAYFCASHRGVRETQYFGPGTRLLVL.

In the case of this clonotype: Sequence at one end of the junction differs from germline and may be a read error. The chain joins TRBV7-6 to TRBJ1-1; D unclear. Germline CDR1 and CDR2: SGHVS and FNYEAQ. The CDR3 loop spans 13 amino acids. CDR3 coding DNA: TGTGCCAGCAGCCCCGACGGGTACACTGAAGCTTCCTTT. This sequence encodes CASSPDGYTEASF.

In this sample, this clonotype turned up many times. This chain uses TRBV4-1 with TRBJ2-4; D possibly corresponds to TRBD2 (5 bases). The germline V gene has CDR1 MGHRA and CDR2 YSYEKL. V was trimmed by 1 base and J by 7 bases, leaving 17 bases between them. The CDR3 loop spans 16 amino acids. DNA for the CDR3: TGCGCCAGCAGCCAAGGGGTGTTACGGGGTAGGAACATTCAGTACTTC. Its translation is CASSQGVLRGRNIQYF.

This clonotype appeared many times. J is TRBJ2-5 and V is TRBV7-9, with 8 bases fitting TRBD2. V lost 3 bases to trimming and J lost 2 bases; unmatched junction nucleotides: 8. There are 16 residues in the CDR3. Germline V gene sequence: CDR1 SEHNR, CDR2 FQNEAQ (reference sequence). The CDR3 DNA reads TGTGCCAGCAGCTTTTCGGGGGGGCCTGGTCAAGAGACCCAGTACTTC. This codes for CASSFSGGPGQETQYF.

This clonotype was seen only a few times. The V call is TRBV19, the J call TRBJ1-5; D remains ambiguous. CDR1 LNHDA and CDR2 SQIVND come from the germline V gene (reference sequence). V lost 6 bases to trimming and J lost 0 bases, with 12 bases between them. The CDR3 covers 15 residues. The CDR3: CASSPQWNSNQPQHF. The CDR3 coding sequence is TGTGCCAGTAGCCCCCAGTGGAATAGCAATCAGCCCCAGCATTTT.

This clonotype was observed a few times. V and J are TRBV5-1 and TRBJ2-1; 12 positions agree with TRBD2. The J segment lost 8 bases and the V segment lost 1 base, leaving 4 bases of the junction unmatched. The CDR3 sequence is 15 residues long. Germline V gene data show CDR1 as SGHRS and CDR2 as YFSETQ. The DNA of the CDR3 is TGCGCCAGCAGCTTGTCGGCTAGCGGGGGGGATGAGCAGTTCTTC. As protein: CASSLSASGGDEQFF.

This chain links TRBV6-2 or TRBV6-3 with TRBJ2-3, with D possibly called TRBD1 or TRBD2 (5 bases each). V was trimmed by 7 bases and J by 4 bases, leaving 12 bases between them. The CDR3 is made up of 13 amino acids. Germline lookup yields CDR1 MNHEY and CDR2 SVGEGT. CDR3 residues: CASNGVGADTQYF. The CDR3 DNA reads as TGTGCCAGCAATGGCGTGGGGGCAGATACGCAGTATTTT.

This clonotype was counted only a few times. The rearrangement links TRBV5-1 to TRBJ2-7, with 7 positions matching TRBD1. Trimming at V came to 3 bases and at J to 3 bases, leaving 3 bases not matched to a gene. The germline CDR1 and CDR2 sequences are SGHRS and YFSETQ. The CDR3 is 13 amino acids. The CDR3 DNA reads as TGCGCCAGCAGCTGGAGACAGGGCTACGAGCAGTACTTC. Translating it yields CASSWRQGYEQYF.

This clonotype showed up just a few times. The V call is TRBV7-2, the J call TRBJ2-3, with 10 bases lining up with TRBD2. This CDR3 has 15 amino acids. Trimming at V came to 2 bases and at J to 4 bases, leaving 3 bases not matched to a gene. Germline loops: CDR1 SGHTA, CDR2 FQGNSA. CDR3 sequence: CASSLSGGASDTQYF. The DNA of the CDR3 is TGTGCCAGCAGCTTAAGCGGGGGGGCGTCAGATACGCAGTATTTT.